These 17 T cell receptor beta chains were sequenced from one sample in a study of technical replicates of blood from a handful of donors. TCRdb's copy holds only in-frame clones and misses some; the assay was immunoSEQ multiplex PCR. Of 85,000 to 100,000 clones listed, 90% to 96% are singletons. Sequencing was performed on T cells isolated from PBMCs. Every receptor here comes from a human donor in good health.

The V gene is TRBV5-5, the J gene TRBJ2-7; 8 bases are shared with TRBD2. Germline V gene data show CDR1 as SGHKS and CDR2 as YYEKEE (reference sequence). Germline trimming cut 1 base from V and 2 bases from J; bases unmatched to any gene: 8. CDR3 size: 16 residues. CDR3 protein: CASSLSPGGYPYEQYF. DNA for the CDR3: TGTGCCAGCAGCTTGAGTCCGGGGGGGTACCCCTACGAGCAGTACTTC.

The genes are TRBV13 and TRBJ1-6; D ambiguous. Germline CDR1 reads PRHDT; CDR2 reads FYEKMQ (reference sequence). V was cut by 5 bases and J by 8 bases, with 10 bases left in between. The CDR3 loop spans 13 amino acids. The CDR3 DNA reads as TGTGCCAGCAGCCAGGAGGGTTATTCACCCCTCCACTTT. Translated, it gives CASSQEGYSPLHF.

The rearrangement uses TRBV6-1 and TRBJ2-2; perhaps TRBD1 as D (5 bases). The ends were cut back, 4 bases at V and 0 bases at J, with 12 bases in the middle. Germline V gene data show CDR1 as MNHNS and CDR2 as SASEGT. The length of the CDR3 is 16 residues. The CDR3: CASSAKGQTNTGELFF. As DNA, the CDR3 is TGTGCCAGCAGTGCAAAGGGGCAGACGAACACCGGGGAGCTGTTTTTT.

This chain connects TRBV7-3 to TRBJ2-3, with D possibly TRBD1 on 6 matching bases. Germline V gene sequence: CDR1 SGHTA, CDR2 FQGTGA. Between the trimmed V and J ends, which lost 6 bases and 2 bases, there was a span of 15 bases. CDR3 length equals 15 residues. CDR3 sequence: CASRDRDIVTDTQYF. The CDR3 bases are TGTGCCAGCAGGGACCGGGACATCGTCACAGATACGCAGTATTTT.

The chain has TRBV9 and TRBJ1-2, with D unresolved. Trimming stripped 3 bases from V and 2 bases from J, with 17 bases between. CDR3 length equals 16 residues. The germline V gene has CDR1 SGDLS and CDR2 YYNGEE. The CDR3 region is CASSDNEFHQNYGYTF. The CDR3 bases are TGTGCCAGCAGCGATAATGAATTTCACCAGAACTATGGCTACACCTTC.

The gene calls are TRBV29-1 and TRBJ2-3, with 13 positions matching TRBD2. Germline V gene lookup returns CDR1 SQVTM and CDR2 ANQGSEA. The CDR3 extends over 14 amino acids. Trimming removed 7 bases from V and 3 bases from J; junction bases left unmatched: 4. The CDR3 region has the DNA TGCAGCGGGCGGACTAGCGGGAGAACAGATACGCAGTATTTT. Protein: CSGRTSGRTDTQYF.

The J gene is TRBJ2-1, the V gene TRBV5-1, with 14 bases aligning to TRBD2. Germline CDR1 SGHRS, CDR2 YFSETQ. The CDR3 covers 17 residues. V lost 6 bases to trimming and J lost 3 bases; unmatched junction nucleotides: 8. As DNA, the CDR3 is TGCGCCAGCATATCGACTAGCGGGAGGGCCCTCTACAATGAGCAGTTCTTC. Protein product: CASISTSGRALYNEQFF.

V is TRBV6-1 and J is TRBJ1-1; 9 bases line up with TRBD1. The CDR3 is 18 amino acids. V dropped 3 bases and J dropped 1; count of bases not matched to a gene: 12. In germline, CDR1 is MNHNS, CDR2 SASEGT. The CDR3 nucleotides are TGTGCCAGCAGTGATAGAGAAGACCGGGACAGGGCGAACACTGAAGCTTTCTTT. Its translation is CASSDREDRDRANTEAFF.

The chain recombines TRBV25-1 with TRBJ2-2, with 7 bases matching TRBD2. The germline gives CDR1 MGHDK, CDR2 SYGVNS. Trimming removed 2 bases from V and 2 bases from J; junction bases left unmatched: 2. The CDR3 is 15 residues long. CDR3 sequence: CASSEETSNTGELFF. CDR3 bases: TGTGCCAGCAGTGAAGAGACTAGCAACACCGGGGAGCTGTTTTTT. Together with reference TRBV25-1 and TRBJ2-2, the CDR3 gives the full variable domain: EADIYQTPRYLVIGTGKKITLECSQTMGHDKMYWYQQDPGMELHLIHYSYGVNSTEKGDLSSESTVSRIRTEHFPLTLESARPSHTSQYLCASSEETSNTGELFFGEGSRLTVL.

This rearrangement joins TRBV9 to TRBJ1-2; 7 bases are a match to TRBD1. The CDR3 is made up of 14 amino acids. V lost 5 bases, J lost 5 bases, and 9 bases stayed unmatched. CDR1 is SGDLS, CDR2 YYNGEE, per germline. This CDR3 is CASSAPGQPYGYTF. The CDR3 DNA follows: TGTGCCAGCAGTGCCCCGGGACAGCCGTATGGCTACACCTTC.

A single count supports this clone. The V call is TRBV18, the J call TRBJ1-6; 9 positions agree with TRBD1. Losses at the gene ends were 6 bases for V and 13 bases for J; bases not matched to a gene: 10. CDR3 length equals 14 residues. CDR1 and CDR2 (germline): KGHSH, LQKENI. CDR3 residues: CASSIPGQGYPLHF. Written as DNA, the CDR3 is TGTGCCAGCTCGATCCCGGGACAGGGATATCCCCTCCACTTT.

As to this clone: A junction end diverges from the germline sequence, so it may reflect a read error. Other DNA sequences of this sample code for an identical CDR3. The J gene is TRBJ2-3, the V gene TRBV29-1; TRBD2 matches 11 bases. Germline CDR1 SQVTM, CDR2 ANQGSEA. The CDR3 loop spans 17 amino acids. Here the CDR3 reads CSVEWGSTSGSTDTQYF. For the CDR3, the DNA is TGCAGCGTTGAGTGGGGATCAACTAGCGGGAGCACGGATACGCAGTATTTT.

This chain uses TRBV7-9 with TRBJ2-1, with 7 bases lining up with TRBD2. J lost 1 base, V lost 3 bases, and 3 bases had no gene match. CDR1 and CDR2 from the germline V gene are SEHNR and FQNEAQ (reference sequence). The CDR3 extends over 15 amino acids. This CDR3 reads CASSFSGQSYNEQFF. Here the CDR3 DNA reads TGTGCCAGCAGCTTTAGCGGGCAATCCTACAATGAGCAGTTCTTC.

The chain uses TRBV27 and TRBJ1-5, with D perhaps TRBD1 (6 bases). The CDR3 is made up of 15 amino acids. CDR1 is MNHEY and CDR2 is SMNVEV in the germline V gene (reference sequence). V was clipped by 2 bases and J by 1 base, with 9 bases between them. DNA for the CDR3: TGTGCCAGCAGTTTACAGGGGTCGAGCAATCAGCCCCAGCATTTT. The encoded protein is CASSLQGSSNQPQHF.

This clone has just one count. The CDR3 DNA reads TGTGCCAGCAGTGAGCTCAGACAGGCCAGCACAGATACGCAGTATTTT. This encodes CASSELRQASTDTQYF. The chain joins TRBV6-1 to TRBJ2-3, with D perhaps TRBD1 (6 bases). This CDR3 is 16 amino acids long. CDR1 and CDR2 from the germline V gene are MNHNS and SASEGT. Trimming removed 3 bases at V and 0 bases at J, with 13 bases between.

The chain combines TRBV7-6 with TRBJ1-5; TRBD1 is a possible D gene (5 bases). CDR1 SGHVS and CDR2 FNYEAQ come from the germline V gene. Trimming took 8 bases from V and 4 from J, leaving 18 bases between them. The CDR3 covers 15 residues. In DNA form, the CDR3 reads TGTGCCAGCCGACTGGGGCCGGGTCGGAATCAGCCCCAGCATTTT. Amino acids: CASRLGPGRNQPQHF.

The rearrangement links TRBV28 to TRBJ2-2; TRBD1 agrees at 8 bases. Trimming removed 11 bases from V and 5 bases from J; junction bases left unmatched: 16. This CDR3 comprises 16 residues. Germline V gives CDR1 MDHEN, CDR2 SYDVKM. CDR3 DNA sequence: TGTGCCTCCCAGTCCGGCAGGGACAGGAGGACCGGGGAGCTGTTTTTT. Translation: CASQSGRDRRTGELFF. The whole variable domain, remainder taken from reference TRBV28 and TRBJ2-2, is DVKVTQSSRYLVKRTGEKVFLECVQDMDHENMFWYRQDPGLGLRLIYFSYDVKMKEKGDIPEGYSVSREKKERFSLILESASTNQTSMYLCASQSGRDRRTGELFFGEGSRLTVL.